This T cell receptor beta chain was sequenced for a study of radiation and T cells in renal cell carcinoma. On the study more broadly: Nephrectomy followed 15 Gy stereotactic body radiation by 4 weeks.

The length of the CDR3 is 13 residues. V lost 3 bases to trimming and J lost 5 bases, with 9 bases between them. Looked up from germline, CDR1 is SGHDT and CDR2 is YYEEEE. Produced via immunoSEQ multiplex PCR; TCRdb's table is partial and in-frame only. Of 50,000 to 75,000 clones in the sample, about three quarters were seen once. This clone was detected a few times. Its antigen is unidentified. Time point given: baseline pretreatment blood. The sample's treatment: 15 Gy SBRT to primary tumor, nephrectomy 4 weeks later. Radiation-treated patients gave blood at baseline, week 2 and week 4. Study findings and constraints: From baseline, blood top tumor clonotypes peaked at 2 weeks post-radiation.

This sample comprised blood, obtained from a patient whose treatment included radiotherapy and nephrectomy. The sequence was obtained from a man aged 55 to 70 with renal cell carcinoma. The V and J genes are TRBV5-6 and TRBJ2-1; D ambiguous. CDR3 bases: TGTGCCAGCAGCTATTCATACAACAATGAGCAGTTCTTC. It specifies CASSYSYNNEQFF.